This TCR beta chain was found in a study of response to subunit inactivated influenza vaccine. Study-wide findings and caveats: Authors suggested each seasonal flu vaccination may recruit only limited numbers of new T cells.

TCRdb called the RT-PCR reads again in MiXCR, with one record for every CDR3 protein. The data contain some 600,000 distinct CDR3 sequences, 12% to 15% of them singletons. This clonotype was seen more than once but under ten times. Antigen: not known. Trimming took 6 bases from V and 4 from J, leaving 15 bases between them. Germline V gene sequence: CDR1 SGHTA, CDR2 FQGNSA. The CDR3 is made up of 14 amino acids. Here the sequenced sample was PBMCs from blood, taken around two weeks before vaccination. The receptor comes from a man aged 45-60 years who received an inactivated influenza vaccine. The V call is TRBV7-2, the J call TRBJ2-5; possible D gene TRBD1, 5 bases. CDR3 protein: CASRYDSMGETQYF. In DNA form, the CDR3 reads TGTGCCAGCAGATATGACAGTATGGGAGAGACCCAGTACTTC.